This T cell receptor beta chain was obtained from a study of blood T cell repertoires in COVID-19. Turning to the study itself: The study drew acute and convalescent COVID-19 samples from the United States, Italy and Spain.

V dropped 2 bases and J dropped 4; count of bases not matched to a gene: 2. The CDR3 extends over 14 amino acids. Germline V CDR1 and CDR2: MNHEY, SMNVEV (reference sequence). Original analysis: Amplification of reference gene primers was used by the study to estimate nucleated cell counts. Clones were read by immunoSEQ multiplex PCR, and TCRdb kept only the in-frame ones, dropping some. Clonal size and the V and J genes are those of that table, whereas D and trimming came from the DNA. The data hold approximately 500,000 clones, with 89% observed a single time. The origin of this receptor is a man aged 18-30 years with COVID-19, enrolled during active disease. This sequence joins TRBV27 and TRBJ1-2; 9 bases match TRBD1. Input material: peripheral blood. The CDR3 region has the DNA TGTGCCAGCAGTTTAGGGACAGGGCGCTATGGCTACACCTTC. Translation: CASSLGTGRYGYTF.